These T cell receptor beta chains were read from a single sample in a study of blood T cell repertoires in COVID-19. Measured with immunoSEQ multiplex PCR; TCRdb has only the in-frame clones, and not every one. The sample has around 160,000 clones, 85% to 90% seen once; the top ten hold around 0.99%. The sequenced sample was peripheral blood. Receptors originate from a man younger than 30 with acute or convalescent COVID-19. The CDR3 runs from the conserved cysteine through the conserved F or W. Clone size is given for some rows only: seen once, a few or many times, or a class if the clone is expanded.

TRBJ1-3 TRBV3-1/TRBV3-2 few CASSQDTDSGNTIYF
TRBJ2-1 TRBV7-9 once CASSQPGTGDNEQFF
TRBJ1-3 TRBV25-1 . CASSSPISSGNTIYF
TRBJ2-5 TRBV19 . CAVSDSDQETQYF
TRBJ2-5 TRBV19 . CASSPGTGPWETQYF
TRBJ2-1 TRBV24-1 . CATSDSRTGGIRGNEQFF
TRBJ2-5 TRBV4-1 few CASSRREDRETQYF
TRBJ2-5 TRBV3-1/TRBV3-2 . CASTTITGGAKTQYF
TRBJ2-2 TRBV25-1 . CASSEDVAGAGELFF
TRBJ1-1 TRBV6-6 . CASSRTAAEAFF
TRBJ2-7 TRBV6-5 . CASSKGRGQREQYF
TRBJ2-1 TRBV2 . CASIKRDEQFF
TRBJ2-2 TRBV7-3 . CASSATSGGASGELFF
TRBJ1-4 TRBV3-1/TRBV3-2 few CASSQGGEKLFF
TRBJ2-3 TRBV6-5 . CASSLAGGPPDTQYF
TRBJ2-5 TRBV7-9 . CASSPGETQYF
TRBJ2-3 TRBV27 . CASSLSGGIHTQYF
TRBJ1-6 TRBV5-3 . CARVTGGTSPLHF
TRBJ2-2 TRBV4-1 once CASSQVTGSGTGELFF
TRBJ1-2 TRBV6-5 . CASSPSVGANYGYTF
TRBJ2-7 TRBV19 few CASSQQGRYEQYF
TRBJ1-2 TRBV12-3/TRBV12-4 few CASSLRLGAGYTF
TRBJ1-2 TRBV2 . CASRWATGYTF
TRBJ2-1 TRBV3-1/TRBV3-2 . CASSQEPGRYQQFF
TRBJ1-5 TRBV5-1 . CASSPGGRNGQPQHF
TRBJ2-2 TRBV18 . CASSPSLYGGNTGELFF
TRBJ1-5 TRBV6-5 . CASRPDRGNQPQHF
TRBJ2-3 TRBV9 . CASSVEAGAIGDTQYF
TRBJ2-3 TRBV2 . CASKGTSGATDTQYF
TRBJ2-1 TRBV29-1 . CSVDGDTYNEQFF
TRBJ2-1 TRBV7-2 . CASRDSGGQFF
TRBJ1-4 TRBV7-8 . CASSPYQGSPTNEKLFF
TRBJ2-1 TRBV2 . CARQGFNEQFF
TRBJ2-3 TRBV27 . CASSLLSTDTQYF
TRBJ2-3 TRBV6-5 few CASSYLRGGADTQYF
TRBJ1-4 TRBV11-2 . CASSSPGSGEKLFF
TRBJ2-2 TRBV7-6 . CASSVIDRNTGELFF
TRBJ2-6 TRBV18 . CASSPGAAGANVLTF
TRBJ2-1 TRBV24-1 . CATSGGGGGRNEQFF
TRBJ2-5 TRBV7-3 . CASPKSPLLETQYF
TRBJ2-1 TRBV2 . CASSDQGGIYNEQFF
TRBJ1-4 TRBV19 . CASSMTASATNEKLFF
TRBJ2-5 TRBV18 once CASSVRGLTQETQYF
TRBJ1-2 TRBV25-1 . CASSEWGQGFYGYTF
TRBJ1-1 TRBV10-3 . CAIRPGGSTEAFF
TRBJ2-3 TRBV6-5 . CASSYSGLAGGGTQYF
TRBJ1-6 TRBV2 . CASTRTASHNSPLHF
TRBJ1-6 TRBV12-5 . CASGSGSSPLHF
TRBJ2-3 TRBV6-4 . CASSAAGGQTDTQYF
TRBJ2-1 TRBV6-5 . CASSLYNEQFF